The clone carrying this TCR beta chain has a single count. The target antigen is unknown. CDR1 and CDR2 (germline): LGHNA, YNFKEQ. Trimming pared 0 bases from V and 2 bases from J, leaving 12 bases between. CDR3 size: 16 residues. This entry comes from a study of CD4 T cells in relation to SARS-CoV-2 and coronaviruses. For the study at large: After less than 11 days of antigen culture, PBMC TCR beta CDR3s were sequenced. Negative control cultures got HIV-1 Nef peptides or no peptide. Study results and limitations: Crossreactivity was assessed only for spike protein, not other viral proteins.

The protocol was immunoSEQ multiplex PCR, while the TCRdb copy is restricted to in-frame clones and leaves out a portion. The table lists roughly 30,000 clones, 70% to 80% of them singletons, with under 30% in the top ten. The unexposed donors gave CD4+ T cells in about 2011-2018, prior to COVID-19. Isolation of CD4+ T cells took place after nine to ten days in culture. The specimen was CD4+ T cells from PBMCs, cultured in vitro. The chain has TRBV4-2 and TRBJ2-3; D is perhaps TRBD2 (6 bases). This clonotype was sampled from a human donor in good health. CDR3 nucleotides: TGTGCCAGCAGCCAAGATTCGGGAGAGGCCACAGATACGCAGTATTTT. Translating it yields CASSQDSGEATDTQYF.